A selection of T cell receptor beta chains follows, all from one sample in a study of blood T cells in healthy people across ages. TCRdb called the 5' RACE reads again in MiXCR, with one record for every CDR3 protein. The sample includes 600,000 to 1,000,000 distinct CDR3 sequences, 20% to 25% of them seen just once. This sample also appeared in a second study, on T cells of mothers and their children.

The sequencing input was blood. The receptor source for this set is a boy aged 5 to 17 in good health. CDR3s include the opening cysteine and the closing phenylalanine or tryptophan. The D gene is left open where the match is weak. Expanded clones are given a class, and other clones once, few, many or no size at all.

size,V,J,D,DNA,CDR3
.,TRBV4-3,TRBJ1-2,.,TGCGCCAGCAGCCAAGATATAGGAAGTAGTGGTGGCTACACCTTC,CASSQDIGSSGGYTF
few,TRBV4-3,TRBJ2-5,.,TGCGCCAGCAGCCCAGACAAGGGGATCCACCCAGAGACCCAGTACTTC,CASSPDKGIHPETQYF
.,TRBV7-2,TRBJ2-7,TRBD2,TGTGCCAGCAGCTTAGATGGGGGGGTTAGCTACGAGCAGTACTTC,CASSLDGGVSYEQYF
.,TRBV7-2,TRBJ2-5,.,TGTGCCAGCAGCTCATCCACAGGGCTGGAGACCCAGTACTTC,CASSSSTGLETQYF
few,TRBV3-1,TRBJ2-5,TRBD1,TGTGCCAGCAGCCAAGGACAGGGCCGAGTGACCCAATACTTC,CASSQGQGRVTQYF
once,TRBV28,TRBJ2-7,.,TGTGCCAGCAGTTTAGAAGGACTGATTATGCCCCACGAGCAGTACTTC,CASSLEGLIMPHEQYF
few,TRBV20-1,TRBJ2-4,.,TGCAGTGCTCTTTCCCCGGCCAAAAACATTCAGTACTTC,CSALSPAKNIQYF
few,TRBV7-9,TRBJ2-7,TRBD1,TGTGCCAGCAGCTCCCGGGACAGGGGCCACGAGCAGTACTTC,CASSSRDRGHEQYF
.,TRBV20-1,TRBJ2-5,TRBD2,TGCAGCGGCTTGAGCGGGGAGTTCCAAGAGACCCAGTACTTC,CSGLSGEFQETQYF
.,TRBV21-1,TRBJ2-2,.,TGTGCCAGCAGGGGTAGCGGGGGGCCGATCGGTGCGAACACCGGGGAGCTGTTTTTT,CASRGSGGPIGANTGELFF
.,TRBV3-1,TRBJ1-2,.,TGTGCCAGCAGCCCAGTAAGGGGTGGCTACACCTTC,CASSPVRGGYTF
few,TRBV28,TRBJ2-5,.,TGTGCCAGCAGTTTATTCCTATCCTTATCAGGGATTCAAGAGACCCAGTACTTC,CASSLFLSLSGIQETQYF
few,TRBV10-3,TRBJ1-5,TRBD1,TGTGCCATCAGCGCCACAGGGGATTCTAATCAGCCCCAGCATTTT,CAISATGDSNQPQHF
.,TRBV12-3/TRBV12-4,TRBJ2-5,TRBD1,TGTGCCAGTCGCGAAGGCCAGGGGGCTGGGGAAGAGACCCAGTACTTC,CASREGQGAGEETQYF
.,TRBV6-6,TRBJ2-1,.,TGTGCCAGCAGTTACTCCCGGATCCCCCAGTTCTTC,CASSYSRIPQFF
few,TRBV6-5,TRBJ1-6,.,TGTGCCAGCAGTTACTCGACCGGTCTTGTGAGATCACCCCTCCACTTT,CASSYSTGLVRSPLHF
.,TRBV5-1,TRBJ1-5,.,TGCGCCAGCAGCTTGGGCGAACTCGGAGGCAATCAGCCCCAGCATTTT,CASSLGELGGNQPQHF
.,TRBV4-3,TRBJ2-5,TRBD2,TGCGCCAGCAGCCAAGAAAATTCCGGGCTAGCGGGATCAGAGACCCAGTACTTC,CASSQENSGLAGSETQYF
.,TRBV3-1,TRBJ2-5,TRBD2,TGTGCCAGCAGCCAGCGGGGGGCTTCACTTACGTACCAAGAGACCCAGTACTTC,CASSQRGASLTYQETQYF
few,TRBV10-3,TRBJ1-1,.,TGTGCCATCAGTGAGACGTTCGGAGGAAAGACTGAAGCTTTCTTT,CAISETFGGKTEAFF
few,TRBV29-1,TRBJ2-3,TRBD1,TGCAGCGTTGAAGACCGGACAGGGCCTGGGACAGATACGCAGTATTTT,CSVEDRTGPGTDTQYF
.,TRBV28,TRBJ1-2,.,TGTGCCAGCAGGACCGGGACCTATCAAGGGGGCTACACCTTC,CASRTGTYQGGYTF
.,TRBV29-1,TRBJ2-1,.,TGCAGCGTCCTAAATCCGGAGGGCTCCTACAATGAGCAGTTCTTC,CSVLNPEGSYNEQFF
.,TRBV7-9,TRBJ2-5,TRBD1,TGTGCCGGTAGACCCCCACAGGGGGAGACCCAGTACTTC,CAGRPPQGETQYF
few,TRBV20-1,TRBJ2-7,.,TGCAGTGCTGAGAGGATGACAGGCTCCTACGAGCAGTACTTC,CSAERMTGSYEQYF
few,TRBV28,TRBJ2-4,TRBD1,TGTGCCAGCAGCCCAGACAGGGCGCCAAACATTCAGTACTTC,CASSPDRAPNIQYF
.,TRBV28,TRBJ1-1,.,TGTGCCAGCAGTTTATGGCTGAACACCGAAGCTTTCTTT,CASSLWLNTEAFF
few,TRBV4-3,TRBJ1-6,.,TGCGCCAGCAGCCAAGAGAGAGGGTATAATTCACCCCTCCACTTT,CASSQERGYNSPLHF
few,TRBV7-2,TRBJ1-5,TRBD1,TGTGCCAGCAGCGTCAGGGGGCAACAGCCCCAGCATTTT,CASSVRGQQPQHF
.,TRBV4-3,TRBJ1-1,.,TGCGCCAGCAGCCAGGGGCTCAGATACACTGAAGCTTTCTTT,CASSQGLRYTEAFF
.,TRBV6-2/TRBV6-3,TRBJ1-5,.,TGTGCCAGCAGTTACTCCCTCCTTAAGCCCCAGCATTTT,CASSYSLLKPQHF